This TCR beta chain derives from a study of cytomegalovirus exposure and HLA in healthy donors. Researchers ran the PCR with 60 Vbeta and 13 Jbeta primers. Some clones are missing from TCRdb's copy, which holds only in-frame ones; the method was immunoSEQ multiplex PCR. This table holds some 170,000 clones, around 79% found once. This CDR3 is 15 amino acids long. V gave up 5 bases and J gave up 6 bases, with 17 bases separating them. CDR1 and CDR2 from the germline V gene are ENHRY and SYGVKD. This TCR was recovered from a middle-aged man in good health and CMV-seropositive. V gene TRBV10-3 combines with J gene TRBJ2-1, with D maybe TRBD2 (6 bases). The specimen was PBMCs. CDR3 region: CAISPGTRGGNEQFF. The CDR3, as DNA: TGTGCCATCAGTCCCGGGACTCGTGGGGGCAATGAGCAGTTCTTC.